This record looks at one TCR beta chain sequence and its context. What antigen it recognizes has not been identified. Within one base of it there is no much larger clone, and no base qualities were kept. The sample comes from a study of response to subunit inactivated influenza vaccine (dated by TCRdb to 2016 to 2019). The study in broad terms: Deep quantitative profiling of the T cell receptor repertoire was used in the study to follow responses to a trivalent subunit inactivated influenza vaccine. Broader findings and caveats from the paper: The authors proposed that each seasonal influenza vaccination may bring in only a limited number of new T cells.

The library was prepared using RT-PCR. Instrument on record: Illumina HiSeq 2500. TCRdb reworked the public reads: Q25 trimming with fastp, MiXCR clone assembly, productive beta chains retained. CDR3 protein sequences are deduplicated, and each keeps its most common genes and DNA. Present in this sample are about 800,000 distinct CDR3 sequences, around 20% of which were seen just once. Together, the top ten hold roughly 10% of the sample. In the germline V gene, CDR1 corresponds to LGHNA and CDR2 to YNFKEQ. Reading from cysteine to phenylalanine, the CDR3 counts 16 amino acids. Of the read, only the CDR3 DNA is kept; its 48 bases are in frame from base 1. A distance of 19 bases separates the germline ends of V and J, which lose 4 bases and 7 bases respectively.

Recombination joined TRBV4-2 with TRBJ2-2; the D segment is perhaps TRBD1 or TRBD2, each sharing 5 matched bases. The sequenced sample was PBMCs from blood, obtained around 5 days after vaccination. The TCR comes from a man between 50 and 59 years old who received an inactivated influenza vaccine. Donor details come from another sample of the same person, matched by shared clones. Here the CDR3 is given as CASSPQGLGAGGELFF. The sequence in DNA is TGTGCCAGCAGCCCTCAAGGTCTCGGGGCTGGCGGGGAGCTGTTTTTT.